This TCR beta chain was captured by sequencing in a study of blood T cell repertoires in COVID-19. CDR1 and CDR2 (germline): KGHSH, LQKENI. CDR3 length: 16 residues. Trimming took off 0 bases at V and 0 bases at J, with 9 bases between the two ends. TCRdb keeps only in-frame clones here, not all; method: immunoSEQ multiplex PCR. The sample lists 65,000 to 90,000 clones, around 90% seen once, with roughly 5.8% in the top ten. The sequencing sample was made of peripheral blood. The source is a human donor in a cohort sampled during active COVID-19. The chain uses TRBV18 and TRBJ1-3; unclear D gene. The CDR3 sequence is CASSPPRRSSGNTIYF. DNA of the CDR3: TGTGCCAGCTCACCACCGAGACGGAGCTCTGGAAACACCATATATTTT.